Following are 27 T cell receptor beta chains from one sample sequenced in a study of cytomegalovirus exposure and HLA in healthy donors. The PCR used 60 Vbeta and 13 Jbeta primers. Sequencing used immunoSEQ multiplex PCR; TCRdb keeps in-frame clones, though not all of them. This table holds about 140,000 clones, approximately 82% found once. Sample: PBMCs. Receptors originate from a young man in good health and CMV-seropositive.

The V and J genes are TRBV30 and TRBJ2-3; TRBD2 agrees at 10 bases. There are 15 residues in the CDR3. Germline V gives CDR1 GTSNPN, CDR2 SVGIG (reference sequence). With 6 bases clipped from V and 0 bases from J, the junction kept 6 bases outside the gene matches. The CDR3 DNA follows: TGTGCCTGCCTGGGACTAGCGCCTAGCACAGATACGCAGTATTTT. It encodes CACLGLAPSTDTQYF.

The rearrangement links TRBV11-2 to TRBJ2-7; 7 bases are a match to TRBD1. In germline, CDR1 is SGHAT, CDR2 FQNNGV. This CDR3 has 16 residues. The ends lost 3 bases at V and 0 bases at J; junction bases unmatched: 8. Here the CDR3 DNA reads TGTGCCAGCAGCTTCCGGGACAGCCGATTCTCCTACGAGCAGTACTTC. Its translation: CASSFRDSRFSYEQYF.

This clone was counted between two and nine times. This sequence joins TRBV2 and TRBJ1-1, with 9 bases that match TRBD1. The CDR3 is 14 amino acids. Germline V CDR1 and CDR2: SNHLY, FYNNEI. Unmatched junction bases numbered 5, after V lost 6 bases and J lost 3 bases. Written as DNA, the CDR3 is TGTGCCAGCAGGCTCACAGGGGGCGACACTGAAGCTTTCTTT. Translating gives CASRLTGGDTEAFF.

This clone is a singleton in its sample. In nucleotides, the CDR3 is TGTGCCAGCAGCGTTGAGACAGGCGGGGGGGAGCTGTTTTTT. Protein: CASSVETGGGELFF. The V and J genes are TRBV9 and TRBJ2-2; D might be TRBD1 (6 bases). The CDR3 spans 14 residues. Trimming shortened V by 2 bases and J by 8 bases, and 13 bases separated the two germline ends. Germline V gene lookup returns CDR1 SGDLS and CDR2 YYNGEE.

Details on this clone: Other DNA sequences in this sample translate to the same CDR3. The chain has TRBV2 and TRBJ1-2; no definite D call. Germline V CDR1 and CDR2: SNHLY, FYNNEI. The CDR3 is 11 amino acids. The ends were cut back, 6 bases at V and 2 bases at J, with 4 bases in the middle. The DNA for the CDR3 is TGTGCCAGCAGCCAAAACTATGGCTACACCTTC. It translates to CASSQNYGYTF.

Notes on this clone: Other DNA variants within this sample encode the same CDR3. The rearrangement joins TRBV6-5 to TRBJ2-7; possible D gene TRBD2, 5 bases. V lost 2 bases to trimming and J lost 1 base, with 9 bases between them. Per germline, CDR1 MNHEY and CDR2 SVGAGI. The CDR3 is made up of 14 amino acids. The CDR3 DNA reads TGTGCCAGCAGTTACGGTGGCGGGTCCTACGAGCAGTACTTC. It is translated as CASSYGGGSYEQYF.

In its sample, this clone was seen once. The chain carries TRBV6-1 and TRBJ1-4; possibly TRBD1 for D (6 bases). The CDR3 runs 13 residues. Trimming pared 4 bases from V and 3 bases from J, leaving 6 bases between. Looked up from germline, CDR1 is MNHNS and CDR2 is SASEGT. CDR3 residues: CASSGTANEKLFF. The CDR3 DNA reads as TGTGCCAGCAGTGGGACAGCTAATGAAAAACTGTTTTTT.

This chain connects TRBV18 to TRBJ2-1; 9 positions match TRBD2. This CDR3 spans 15 amino acids. Per the germline V gene, CDR1 is KGHSH and CDR2 is LQKENI. J lost 5 bases, V lost 4 bases, and 6 bases had no gene match. CDR3 loop: CASSLNSGGHNEQFF. CDR3 coding DNA: TGTGCCAGCTCACTCAATAGCGGGGGCCACAATGAGCAGTTCTTC.

The CDR3 sequence: CASSPSVRGQSSYNSPLHF. In DNA form, the CDR3 reads TGTGCCAGCAGCCCCTCGGTCCGGGGTCAAAGCTCCTATAATTCACCCCTCCACTTT. The chain links TRBV7-8 to TRBJ1-6; D ambiguous. Looked up from germline, CDR1 is SGHVS and CDR2 is FQNEAQ. The ends were cut back, 5 bases at V and 0 bases at J, with 20 bases in the middle. This CDR3 comprises 19 residues. The full variable domain, completed using reference TRBV7-8 and TRBJ1-6, is GAGVSQSPRYKVAKRGQDVALRCDPISGHVSLFWYQQALGQGPEFLTYFQNEAQLDKSGLPSDRFFAERPEGSVSTLKIQRTQQEDSAVYLCASSPSVRGQSSYNSPLHFGNGTRLTVT.

The chain employs TRBV2 and TRBJ1-2; D is uncertain. The CDR3 runs to 16 residues. Between the trimmed V and J ends, which lost 6 bases and 8 bases, there was a span of 25 bases. The germline gives CDR1 SNHLY, CDR2 FYNNEI. CDR3 loop: CASSYTSEASLGGYTF. CDR3 nucleotides: TGTGCCAGCAGCTACACCTCGGAGGCGTCGTTAGGAGGCTACACCTTC.

The gene calls are TRBV7-9 and TRBJ1-1; tentative D call: TRBD1 (6 bases). The CDR3 length is 14 residues. The germline gives CDR1 SEHNR, CDR2 FQNEAQ (reference sequence). Trimming cost V 1 base and J 3 bases, with 9 bases left between them. The CDR3 bases are TGTGCCAGCAGCTTAGAGGACAGACACACTGAAGCTTTCTTT. The encoded protein is CASSLEDRHTEAFF.

The chain carries TRBV19 and TRBJ2-2; 9 positions agree with TRBD2. Germline CDR1 and CDR2: LNHDA and SQIVND (reference sequence). Trimming at V came to 4 bases and at J to 5 bases, leaving 14 bases not matched to a gene. There are 18 residues in the CDR3. The CDR3 nucleotides are TGTGCCAGTAGTAGCCGCGTCAGCGGGAGGCGGAGGACCGGGGAGCTGTTTTTT. As protein: CASSSRVSGRRRTGELFF.

The chain couples TRBV5-5 to TRBJ1-2, with D tentatively TRBD1 (6 bases). Germline V lookup: CDR1 SGHKS, CDR2 YYEKEE (reference sequence). The CDR3 length is 12 residues. V was clipped by 4 bases and J by 4 bases, with 8 bases between them. The CDR3 reads CASSEDSYGYTF. For the CDR3, the DNA is TGTGCCAGCAGCGAGGACAGCTATGGCTACACCTTC. The variable domain in full, with the rest retrieved from reference TRBV5-5 and TRBJ1-2, is DAGVTQSPTHLIKTRGQQVTLRCSPISGHKSVSWYQQVLGQGPQFIFQYYEKEERGRGNFPDRFSARQFPNYSSELNVNALLLGDSALYLCASSEDSYGYTFGSGTRLTVV.

V and J are TRBV19 and TRBJ2-3, with a tentative D call TRBD1 (5 bases). The CDR3 totals 13 residues. Germline values: CDR1 LNHDA, CDR2 SQIVND (reference sequence). Trimming pared 5 bases from V and 4 bases from J, leaving 10 bases between. The CDR3 nucleotides are TGTGCCAGTAGTCAAACAGGAGCAGATACGCAGTATTTT. The encoded protein is CASSQTGADTQYF. The full variable domain, its missing parts supplied by reference TRBV19 and TRBJ2-3, is DGGITQSPKYLFRKEGQNVTLSCEQNLNHDAMYWYRQDPGQGLRLIYYSQIVNDFQKGDIAEGYSVSREKKESFPLTVTSAQKNPTAFYLCASSQTGADTQYFGPGTRLTVL.

This chain connects TRBV5-1 to TRBJ2-5; tentative D call: TRBD1 (6 bases). The V gene's germline CDR1 is SGHRS and CDR2 YFSETQ. CDR3 size: 14 residues. V lost 1 base to trimming and J lost 0 bases, with 7 bases between them. The CDR3 protein is CASSLQGYQETQYF. The CDR3 coding sequence is TGCGCCAGCAGCTTGCAGGGGTACCAAGAGACCCAGTACTTC.

CDR3 protein: CASRGQGVVNEQFF. The CDR3 nucleotides are TGTGCCAGCAGGGGACAGGGGGTGGTCAATGAGCAGTTCTTC. The V and J genes are TRBV2 and TRBJ2-1, with 11 bases fitting TRBD1. Germline V gene data show CDR1 as SNHLY and CDR2 as FYNNEI. The ends lost 6 bases at V and 6 bases at J; junction bases unmatched: 4. The length of the CDR3 is 14 residues.

The chain has TRBV21-1 and TRBJ2-3; no DNA check was done on the table's D call, TRBD2. TRBV21-1 is a pseudogene locus. The CDR3 is made up of 15 amino acids. CDR3 DNA sequence: TGTGCCAGCAGCACAAGGGACTCCGACACAGATACGCAGTATTTT. Translated: CASSTRDSDTDTQYF.

The CDR3 loop is CASSTYIPSGYNEQFF. CDR3 DNA sequence: TGTGCCAGTAGTACATATATCCCTAGCGGCTACAATGAGCAGTTCTTC. The V gene is TRBV19, the J gene TRBJ2-1; 7 bases match TRBD2. V was pared by 4 bases and J by 3 bases, with 9 bases of the junction left unmatched. CDR1 and CDR2 (germline): LNHDA, SQIVND (reference sequence). There are 16 residues in the CDR3.

The V call is TRBV6-5, the J call TRBJ1-5, with a possible D match to TRBD1 (6 bases). This CDR3 spans 14 amino acids. Trimming took 11 bases from V and 3 from J, leaving 17 bases between them. CDR1 and CDR2 (germline): MNHEY, SVGAGI. The CDR3 DNA sequence: TGTGCCGCCGGGGGGCAGGCGATCAATCAGCCCCAGCATTTT. Translation: CAAGGQAINQPQHF.

This clone has a handful of counts. The rearrangement joins TRBV7-6 to TRBJ2-5, with D hard to call. This CDR3 region has 14 residues. The V end lost 5 bases, the J end lost 5 bases, and 15 bases lay between the germline ends. Per germline, CDR1 SGHVS and CDR2 FNYEAQ. CDR3 sequence reads: CASSPGPVTETQYF. The CDR3, as DNA: TGTGCCAGCAGCCCCGGTCCGGTAACGGAGACCCAGTACTTC.

The gene calls are TRBV5-1 and TRBJ1-1, with D unresolved. V gave up 1 base and J gave up 5 bases, with 9 bases separating them. The germline V gene encodes CDR1 SGHRS and CDR2 YFSETQ. The CDR3 consists of 13 residues. This CDR3 reads CASSLSRRTEAFF. In DNA, the CDR3 is TGCGCCAGCAGCTTGAGCAGGCGAACTGAAGCTTTCTTT.

This chain uses TRBV6-1 with TRBJ2-7; 11 bases are a match to TRBD2. There are 15 residues in the CDR3. The V segment lost 6 bases and the J segment 1 base; nucleotides outside the gene matches: 5. Per germline, CDR1 MNHNS and CDR2 SASEGT. The chain's CDR3 is CASSPGLAASYEQYF. CDR3 nucleotides: TGTGCCAGCAGCCCGGGACTAGCGGCATCCTACGAGCAGTACTTC.

The rearrangement links TRBV7-9 to TRBJ1-3, with D possibly matching TRBD1 (5 bases). CDR1 and CDR2 (germline): SEHNR, FQNEAQ (reference sequence). The CDR3 consists of 15 residues. The V gene lost 0 bases and the J gene lost 4 bases, with 10 bases spanning the gap. CDR3 amino acids: CASSLARDGGNTIYF. CDR3 DNA: TGTGCCAGCAGCTTAGCGCGGGACGGCGGAAACACCATATATTTT.

The CDR3 sequence: CASSPTTNPNTGELFF. Here the CDR3 DNA reads TGCGCCAGCAGCCCAACAACCAACCCGAACACCGGGGAGCTGTTTTTT. V and J are TRBV5-1 and TRBJ2-2; D gene uncertain. Germline loops: CDR1 SGHRS, CDR2 YFSETQ. The ends were cut back, 4 bases at V and 0 bases at J, with 13 bases in the middle. The CDR3 is 16 residues long.

The rearrangement uses TRBV5-1 and TRBJ1-2; 7 bases fit TRBD1. Germline V CDR1 and CDR2: SGHRS, YFSETQ. The trim removed 4 bases at V and 6 bases at J, leaving 3 bases unmatched. This CDR3 spans 12 amino acids. For the CDR3, the DNA is TGCGCCAGCAGCATGGGACAGAATGGCTACACCTTC. Amino acids: CASSMGQNGYTF.

This rearrangement joins TRBV6-5 to TRBJ1-1; 11 bases are shared with TRBD1. The germline V gene has CDR1 MNHEY and CDR2 SVGAGI. J gave up 3 bases and V 6 bases, and 6 bases lay outside the gene matches. The CDR3 is 15 amino acids. For the CDR3, the DNA is TGTGCCAGCAGCTCCCCGGGACAGGGGGACACTGAAGCTTTCTTT. Translating it yields CASSSPGQGDTEAFF.

The chain couples TRBV11-1 to TRBJ2-7, with D uncertain. V lost 4 bases to trimming and J lost 8 bases, with 9 bases between them. Germline V lookup: CDR1 SGHAT, CDR2 FQDESV (reference sequence). The CDR3 spans 11 residues. CDR3 bases: TGTGCCAGCAGCTCTCCCAGAAAGCAGTACTTC. It specifies CASSSPRKQYF.